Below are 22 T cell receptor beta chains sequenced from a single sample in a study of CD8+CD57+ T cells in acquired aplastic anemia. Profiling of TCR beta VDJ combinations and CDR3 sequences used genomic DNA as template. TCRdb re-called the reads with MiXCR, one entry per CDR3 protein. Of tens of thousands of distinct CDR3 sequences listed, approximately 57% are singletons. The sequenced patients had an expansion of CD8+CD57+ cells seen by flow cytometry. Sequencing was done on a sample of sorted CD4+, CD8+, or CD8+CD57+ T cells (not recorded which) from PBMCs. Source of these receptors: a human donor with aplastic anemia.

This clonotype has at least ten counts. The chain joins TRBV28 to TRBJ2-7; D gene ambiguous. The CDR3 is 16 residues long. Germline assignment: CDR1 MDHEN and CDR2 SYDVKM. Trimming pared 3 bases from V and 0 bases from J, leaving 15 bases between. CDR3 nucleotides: TGTGCCAGCAGTTTTCCGTCGACGGCCCCCTCCTACGAGCAGTACTTC. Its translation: CASSFPSTAPSYEQYF.

CDR3 DNA sequence: TGTGCCAGCAGCTCCGGGACAGGGGGATACACAGATACGCAGTATTTT. Its translation: CASSSGTGGYTDTQYF. This chain joins TRBV7-8 and TRBJ2-3, with TRBD1 identical over 11 bases. The CDR3 covers 16 residues. The germline V gene encodes CDR1 SGHVS and CDR2 FQNEAQ. With 4 bases clipped from V and 2 bases from J, the junction kept 5 bases outside the gene matches.

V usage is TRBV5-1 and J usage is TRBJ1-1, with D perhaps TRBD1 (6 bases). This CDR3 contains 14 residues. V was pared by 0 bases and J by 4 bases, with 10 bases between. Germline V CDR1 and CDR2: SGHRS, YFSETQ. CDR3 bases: TGCGCCAGCAGCTTGGTAGGGACAATCACTGAAGCTTTCTTT. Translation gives CASSLVGTITEAFF.

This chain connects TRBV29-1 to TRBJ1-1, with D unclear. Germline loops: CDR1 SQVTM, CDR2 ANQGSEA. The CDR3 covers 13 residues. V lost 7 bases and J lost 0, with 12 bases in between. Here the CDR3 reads CSAPGPLNTEAFF. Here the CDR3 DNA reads TGCAGCGCCCCCGGTCCCTTGAACACTGAAGCTTTCTTT.

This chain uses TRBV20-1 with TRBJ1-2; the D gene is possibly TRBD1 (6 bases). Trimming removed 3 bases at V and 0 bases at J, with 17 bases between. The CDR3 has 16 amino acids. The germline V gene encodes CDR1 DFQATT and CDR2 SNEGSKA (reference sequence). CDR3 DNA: TGCAGTGCTAGCCCGGGGGCGACCATAGCTAACTATGGCTACACCTTC. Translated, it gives CSASPGATIANYGYTF.

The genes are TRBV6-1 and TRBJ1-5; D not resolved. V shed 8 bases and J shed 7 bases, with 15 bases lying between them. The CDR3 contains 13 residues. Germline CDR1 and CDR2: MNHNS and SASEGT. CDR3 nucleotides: TGTGCCAGCTCATTGGCCGAGGGACAGCCCCAGCATTTT. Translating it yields CASSLAEGQPQHF.

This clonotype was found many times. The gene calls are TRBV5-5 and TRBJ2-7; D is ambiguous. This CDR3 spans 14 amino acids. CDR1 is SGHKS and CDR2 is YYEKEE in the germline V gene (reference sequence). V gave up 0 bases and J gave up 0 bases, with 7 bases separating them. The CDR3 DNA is TGTGCCAGCAGCTTGGGGACGGACTCCTACGAGCAGTACTTC. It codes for CASSLGTDSYEQYF.

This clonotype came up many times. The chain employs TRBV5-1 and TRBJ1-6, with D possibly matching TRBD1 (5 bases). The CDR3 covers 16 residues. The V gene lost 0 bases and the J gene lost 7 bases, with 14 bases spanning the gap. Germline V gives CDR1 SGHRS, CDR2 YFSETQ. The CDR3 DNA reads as TGCGCCAGCAGCTTGGATTTTCGGGGGATGAATTCACCCCTCCACTTT. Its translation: CASSLDFRGMNSPLHF.

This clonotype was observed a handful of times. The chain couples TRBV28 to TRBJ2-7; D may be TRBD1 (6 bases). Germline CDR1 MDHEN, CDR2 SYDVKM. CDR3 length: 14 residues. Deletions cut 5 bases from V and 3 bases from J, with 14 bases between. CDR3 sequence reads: CASSLRGLDYEQYF. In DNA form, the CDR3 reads TGTGCCAGCAGTCTCAGGGGTTTGGACTACGAGCAGTACTTC.

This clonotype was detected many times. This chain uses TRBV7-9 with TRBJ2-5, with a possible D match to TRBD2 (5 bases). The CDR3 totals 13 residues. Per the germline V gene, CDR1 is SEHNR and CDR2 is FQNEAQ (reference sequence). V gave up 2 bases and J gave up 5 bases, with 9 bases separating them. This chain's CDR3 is CASSLLGEETQYF. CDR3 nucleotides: TGTGCCAGCAGCTTATTGGGAGAGGAGACCCAGTACTTC.

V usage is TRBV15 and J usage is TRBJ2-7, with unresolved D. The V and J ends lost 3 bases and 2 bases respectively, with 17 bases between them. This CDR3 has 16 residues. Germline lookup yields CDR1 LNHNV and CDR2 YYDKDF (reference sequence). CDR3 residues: CATSSARDYGTYEQYF. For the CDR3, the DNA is TGTGCCACCAGCAGTGCTAGAGATTACGGCACCTACGAGCAGTACTTC.

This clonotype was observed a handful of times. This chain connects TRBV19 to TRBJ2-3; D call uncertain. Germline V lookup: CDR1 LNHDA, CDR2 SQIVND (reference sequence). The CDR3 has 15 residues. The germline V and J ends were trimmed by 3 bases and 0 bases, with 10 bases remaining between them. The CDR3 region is CASSILEASTDTQYF. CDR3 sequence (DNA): TGTGCCAGTAGTATTCTCGAAGCTAGCACAGATACGCAGTATTTT.

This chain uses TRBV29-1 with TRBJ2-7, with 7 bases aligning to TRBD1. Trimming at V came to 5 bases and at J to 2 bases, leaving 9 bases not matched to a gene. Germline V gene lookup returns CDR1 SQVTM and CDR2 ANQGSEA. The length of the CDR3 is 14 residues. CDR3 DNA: TGCAGCGTTAGAAGGACAGGTGCGACCTACGAGCAGTACTTC. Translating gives CSVRRTGATYEQYF.

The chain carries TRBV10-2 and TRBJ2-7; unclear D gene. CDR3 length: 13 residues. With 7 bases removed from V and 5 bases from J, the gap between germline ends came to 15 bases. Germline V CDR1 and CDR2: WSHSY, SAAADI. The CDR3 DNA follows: TGCGCCAGCAAGGCAACAGATCCGGACGAGCAGTACTTC. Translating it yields CASKATDPDEQYF.

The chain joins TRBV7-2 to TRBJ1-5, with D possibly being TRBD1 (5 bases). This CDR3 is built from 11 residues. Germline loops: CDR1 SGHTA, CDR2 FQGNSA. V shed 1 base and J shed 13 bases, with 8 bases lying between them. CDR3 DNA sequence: TGTGCCAGCAGCTTAGGTCAGGGACAGCATTTT. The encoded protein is CASSLGQGQHF.

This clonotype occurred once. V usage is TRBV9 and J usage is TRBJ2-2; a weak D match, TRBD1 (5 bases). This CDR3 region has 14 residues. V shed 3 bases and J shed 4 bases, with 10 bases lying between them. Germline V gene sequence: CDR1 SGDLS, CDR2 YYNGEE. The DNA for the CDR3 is TGTGCCAGCAGCGCCCTACAGGTCACCGGGGAGCTGTTTTTT. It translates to CASSALQVTGELFF.

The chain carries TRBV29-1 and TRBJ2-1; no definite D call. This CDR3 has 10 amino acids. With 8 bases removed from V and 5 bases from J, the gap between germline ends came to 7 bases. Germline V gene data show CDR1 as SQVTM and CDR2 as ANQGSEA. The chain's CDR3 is CSLYHNEQFF. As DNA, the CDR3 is TGCAGCTTATATCACAATGAGCAGTTCTTC.

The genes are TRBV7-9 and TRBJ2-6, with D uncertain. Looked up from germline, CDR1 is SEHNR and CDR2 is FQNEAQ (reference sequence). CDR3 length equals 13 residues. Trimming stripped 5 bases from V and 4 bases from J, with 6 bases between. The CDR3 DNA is TGTGCCAGCAGCACGTGGGGGGCCAACGTCCTGACTTTC. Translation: CASSTWGANVLTF.

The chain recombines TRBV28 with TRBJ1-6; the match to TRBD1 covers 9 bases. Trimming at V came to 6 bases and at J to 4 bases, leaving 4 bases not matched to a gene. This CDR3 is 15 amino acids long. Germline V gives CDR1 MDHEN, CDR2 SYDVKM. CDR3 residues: CASREDRGYNSPLHF. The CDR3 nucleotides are TGTGCCAGCAGGGAGGACAGGGGTTATAATTCACCCCTCCACTTT.

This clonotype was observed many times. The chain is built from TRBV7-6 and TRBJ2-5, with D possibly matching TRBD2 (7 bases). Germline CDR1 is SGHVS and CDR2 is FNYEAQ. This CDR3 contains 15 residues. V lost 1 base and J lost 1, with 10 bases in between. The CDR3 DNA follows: TGTGCCAGCAGCTTAGAGGCGGGGGCCCAAGAGACCCAGTACTTC. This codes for CASSLEAGAQETQYF.

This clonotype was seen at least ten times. CDR3 amino acids: CASSPLGDISYEQYF. The CDR3 region has the DNA TGTGCCAGCAGCCCCCTGGGGGACATATCCTACGAGCAGTACTTC. The chain joins TRBV9 to TRBJ2-7; possibly TRBD1 for D (6 bases). Trimming removed 4 bases at V and 1 base at J, with 15 bases between. This CDR3 is built from 15 residues. Germline CDR1 is SGDLS and CDR2 is YYNGEE.

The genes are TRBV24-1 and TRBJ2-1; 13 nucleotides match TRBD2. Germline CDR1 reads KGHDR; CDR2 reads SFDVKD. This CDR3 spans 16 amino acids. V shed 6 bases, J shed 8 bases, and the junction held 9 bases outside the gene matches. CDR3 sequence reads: CATSPGLAGRTDEQFF. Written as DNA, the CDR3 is TGTGCCACCAGTCCGGGACTAGCGGGAAGGACTGATGAGCAGTTCTTC.